This T cell receptor (beta chain) appears in the sequencing data of a study of cytomegalovirus exposure and HLA in healthy donors. As regards this clone: As yet, its antigen is unknown.

Although they were nominally healthy when sampled, donors likely had unrecorded immune exposures. The PCR contained 60 Vbeta and 13 Jbeta primers. TCRdb's copy holds only in-frame clones and misses some; the assay was immunoSEQ multiplex PCR. This sample carries 80,000 or so clones, about two thirds of them seen once, and the ten largest clones take less than 7.5%. The CDR3 has 14 residues. Germline CDR1 is MDHEN and CDR2 is SYDVKM. V lost 5 bases and J lost 2, with 10 bases in between. Study-wide results and caveats: HLA-A and HLA-B allele assignments for most subjects were reportedly predicted accurately using TCR beta sequences.

The chain links TRBV28 to TRBJ1-3, with TRBD1 as a possible D gene (6 bases). The receptor's source is a man younger than 45 in good health and CMV-seropositive. Sequences were obtained from PBMCs. The chain's CDR3 is CASSPGQAGNTIYF. The DNA for the CDR3 is TGTGCCAGCAGTCCGGGACAAGCTGGAAACACCATATATTTT.